The clone carrying this T cell receptor beta chain came up many times. This specimen comes from a study of T-cell reconstitution after alpha-beta-depleted transplantation in children. The CDR3 length is 13 residues. J was trimmed by 6 bases and V by 7 bases; bases with no gene match: 5. Germline values: CDR1 MDHEN, CDR2 SYDVKM. It was with unique molecular identifiers that the TCRbeta library was prepared. TCRdb recomputed calls from the PCR reads with MiXCR, one row per CDR3 protein. Among about 240,000 distinct CDR3 sequences, about 12% were seen once, and the ten largest hold about 2.6%. Sequences were derived from PBMCs from the stem cell graft donor, sampled from the stem cell graft. The chain is built from TRBV28 and TRBJ2-2, with 7 nucleotides matching TRBD2. This receptor was taken from a human donor who donated a stem cell graft to a child with acute lymphoblastic leukemia. CDR3 sequence (DNA): TGTGCCAGCACCTCGCGGGAGCCCGGGGAGCTGTTTTTT. Amino acid sequence: CASTSREPGELFF. The complete variable domain, with remaining parts taken from reference TRBV28 and TRBJ2-2, reads DVKVTQSSRYLVKRTGEKVFLECVQDMDHENMFWYRQDPGLGLRLIYFSYDVKMKEKGDIPEGYSVSREKKERFSLILESASTNQTSMYLCASTSREPGELFFGEGSRLTVL.